The 10 T cell receptor beta chains reported below all come from one sample, sequenced in a study of blood T cell repertoires in COVID-19. The method was immunoSEQ multiplex PCR; TCRdb's version includes in-frame clones alone and lacks a portion of them. There are under 60,000 clones in the sample; 70% to 90% occur only once, and around 5.2% lies in the top ten. Sequenced material: peripheral blood. The receptors shown here come from a human donor in a cohort sampled during active COVID-19.

This clone was seen a few times. The chain links TRBV14 to TRBJ1-6; no clear D. The length of the CDR3 is 13 residues. Trimming stripped 6 bases from V and 5 bases from J, with 8 bases between. Germline V gene data show CDR1 as SGHDN and CDR2 as FVKESK. The CDR3 sequence: CASRAVDNSPLHF. CDR3 nucleotides: TGTGCCAGCAGGGCGGTGGATAATTCACCCCTCCACTTT.

The chain's CDR3 is CASSLRLAGPRTDTQYF. Here the CDR3 DNA reads TGTGCCAGCAGCTTAAGACTAGCGGGCCCGCGCACAGATACGCAGTATTTT. V usage is TRBV7-2 and J usage is TRBJ2-3, with 10 bases aligning to TRBD2. CDR1 is SGHTA, CDR2 FQGNSA, per germline. This CDR3 comprises 17 residues. J lost 1 base, V lost 2 bases, and 6 bases had no gene match.

The chain carries TRBV10-3 and TRBJ2-3; tentatively, D is TRBD2 (6 bases). V lost 0 bases and J lost 2, with 15 bases in between. Per the germline V gene, CDR1 is ENHRY and CDR2 is SYGVKD. The CDR3 sequence is 17 residues long. The CDR3 spells CAISESMISGSTDTQYF. The CDR3 DNA reads as TGTGCCATCAGTGAGTCGATGATCAGCGGGTCCACAGATACGCAGTATTTT.

This chain joins TRBV7-7 and TRBJ2-5; 7 bases map to TRBD2. CDR3 length: 14 residues. CDR1 SSHAT and CDR2 FNYEAQ come from the germline V gene (reference sequence). Trimming removed 5 bases from V and 2 bases from J; junction bases left unmatched: 5. CDR3 loop: CASSQAGLQETQYF. CDR3 nucleotide sequence: TGTGCCAGCAGCCAAGCGGGGCTACAAGAGACCCAGTACTTC.

CDR3 in DNA: TGTGCCAGCACCGACAGGGGGAATTACAATGAGCAGTTCTTC. Translation: CASTDRGNYNEQFF. The chain couples TRBV7-2 to TRBJ2-1; 9 bases align to TRBD1. The CDR3 spans 14 residues. Germline trimming cut 7 bases from V and 4 bases from J; bases unmatched to any gene: 5. Germline loops: CDR1 SGHTA, CDR2 FQGNSA.

CDR3 amino acids: CASSLVTGQPYGYTF. In nucleotides, the CDR3 is TGTGCCAGCAGCTTGGTGACCGGACAGCCCTATGGCTACACCTTC. The chain combines TRBV5-5 with TRBJ1-2; TRBD1 might be the D (6 bases). V lost 0 bases, J lost 4 bases, and 13 bases lay in between. Per germline, CDR1 SGHKS and CDR2 YYEKEE (reference sequence). CDR3 size: 15 residues. The full variable domain, with the rest looked up from reference TRBV5-5 and TRBJ1-2, is DAGVTQSPTHLIKTRGQQVTLRCSPISGHKSVSWYQQVLGQGPQFIFQYYEKEERGRGNFPDRFSARQFPNYSSELNVNALLLGDSALYLCASSLVTGQPYGYTFGSGTRLTVV.

V is TRBV14 and J is TRBJ2-5; D perhaps matches TRBD2 (7 bases). The CDR3 runs 15 residues. Germline V gives CDR1 SGHDN, CDR2 FVKESK. V lost 5 bases, J lost 5 bases, and 18 bases lay in between. Here the CDR3 DNA reads TGTGCCAGCAGCGGATTTGGGGGGGCACTGGAGACCCAGTACTTC. This sequence encodes CASSGFGGALETQYF.

The V call is TRBV7-8, the J call TRBJ1-5; TRBD1 agrees at 9 bases. With 1 base clipped from V and 5 bases from J, the junction kept 3 bases outside the gene matches. The CDR3 covers 15 residues. Per germline, CDR1 SGHVS and CDR2 FQNEAQ. The CDR3 DNA follows: TGTGCCAGCAGCTTAGATGGGACAGGGTATCAGCCCCAGCATTTT. Its translation: CASSLDGTGYQPQHF.

This CDR3 is CACRTPKGDNQPQHF. CDR3 in DNA: TGTGCCTGCCGGACACCAAAGGGGGACAATCAGCCCCAGCATTTT. The genes are TRBV30 and TRBJ1-5; possible D gene TRBD1, 6 bases. Germline V gene data show CDR1 as GTSNPN and CDR2 as SVGIG (reference sequence). Trimming left V 6 bases short and J 3 bases short, with 18 bases between. The CDR3 has 15 residues.

The chain employs TRBV6-5 and TRBJ2-5; D might be TRBD2 (6 bases). The CDR3 sequence is 14 residues long. Trimming took off 0 bases at V and 4 bases at J, with 9 bases between the two ends. Germline V CDR1 and CDR2: MNHEY, SVGAGI. The CDR3 protein is CASSYSRRGETQYF. In nucleotides, the CDR3 is TGTGCCAGCAGTTACTCGAGGCGGGGAGAGACCCAGTACTTC.